A selection of T cell receptor beta chains follows, all from one sample in a study of OX40 agonist ivuxolimab in advanced cancers. Repertoires were generated with immunoSEQ multiplex PCR, while TCRdb's copy carries only in-frame clones and drops some. Altogether 69,000 or so clones are present, 88% being singletons, with the ten largest covering 0.45% to 0.6%. The specimen was CD4+ or CD8+ T cells sorted from blood, collected in a trial of the OX40 agonist ivuxolimab. The receptors originated from an adult with an advanced solid tumor such as melanoma, head and neck, liver or kidney cancer. The CDR3 runs from the conserved cysteine through the conserved F or W. The D gene is left open where the match is weak. Clone size is not always given. Where it is, it says once, few, many or a class for expanded clones.

size	V	J	D	CDR3	DNA
-	TRBV14	TRBJ1-1	-	CASSPRQAGEAFF	TGTGCCAGCAGCCCCCGACAGGCTGGTGAAGCTTTCTTT
-	TRBV7-6	TRBJ2-5	-	CASSRGFETQYF	TGTGCCAGCAGCCGGGGGTTTGAGACCCAGTACTTC
-	TRBV7-8	TRBJ1-2	-	CASSLGGSKNYGYTF	TGTGCCAGCAGCTTAGGGGGCAGTAAGAACTATGGCTACACCTTC
-	TRBV18	TRBJ2-3	-	CASSPYTDTQYF	TGTGCCAGCTCACCCTACACAGATACGCAGTATTTT
-	TRBV4-2	TRBJ2-1	-	CASSQVGTVNEQFF	TGTGCCAGCAGCCAAGTCGGGACTGTCAATGAGCAGTTCTTC
-	TRBV29-1	TRBJ1-2	-	CSAIEGGYGYTF	TGCAGCGCTATAGAAGGGGGCTATGGCTACACCTTC
once	TRBV5-1	TRBJ2-2	-	CASSLGRQARTGELFF	TGCGCCAGCAGCTTGGGCAGGCAGGCGCGCACCGGGGAGCTGTTTTTT
-	TRBV19	TRBJ1-4	TRBD1	CASRTGTVHEKLFF	TGTGCCAGTAGGACCGGGACAGTTCATGAAAAACTGTTTTTT
-	TRBV5-1	TRBJ2-7	-	CASSPGPAYEQYF	TGCGCCAGCAGCCCCGGACCCGCCTACGAGCAGTACTTC
-	TRBV19	TRBJ2-1	TRBD1	CASSIGQGSYNEQFF	TGTGCCAGTAGTATAGGACAGGGCTCCTACAATGAGCAGTTCTTC
-	TRBV10-3	TRBJ1-4	TRBD1	CAISRDRESNEKLFF	TGTGCCATCAGTAGGGACAGGGAGAGTAATGAAAAACTGTTTTTT
-	TRBV10-1	TRBJ1-1	-	CAVQNKFGSEAFF	TGCGCCGTTCAGAATAAGTTCGGGTCTGAAGCTTTCTTT
-	TRBV19	TRBJ2-7	TRBD1	CASSPNPGTVYEQYF	TGTGCCAGTAGTCCAAACCCCGGGACAGTCTACGAGCAGTACTTC
-	TRBV18	TRBJ1-4	TRBD1	CATASDRVEKLFF	TGTGCCACCGCCTCGGACAGGGTAGAAAAACTGTTTTTT
-	TRBV5-8	TRBJ2-7	-	CASSLGDEQYF	TGTGCCAGCAGTCTAGGGGACGAGCAGTACTTC